This T cell receptor beta chain was captured by sequencing in a study of blood T cell repertoires in COVID-19. The table came from immunoSEQ multiplex PCR; TCRdb's copy has only in-frame clones and leaves some out. The table records around 300,000 clones, around 86% of them present only once. With 6 bases removed from V and 7 bases from J, the gap between germline ends came to 13 bases. This CDR3 region has 13 residues. CDR1 ENHRY and CDR2 SYGVKD come from the germline V gene. The origin of this receptor is a man aged 45-65 years with acute or convalescent COVID-19. Specimen: peripheral blood. The chain couples TRBV10-3 to TRBJ1-5; D remains ambiguous. The CDR3 here is CAIRLNLGQPQHF. The CDR3 bases are TGTGCCATCAGATTAAACCTCGGGCAGCCCCAGCATTTT.